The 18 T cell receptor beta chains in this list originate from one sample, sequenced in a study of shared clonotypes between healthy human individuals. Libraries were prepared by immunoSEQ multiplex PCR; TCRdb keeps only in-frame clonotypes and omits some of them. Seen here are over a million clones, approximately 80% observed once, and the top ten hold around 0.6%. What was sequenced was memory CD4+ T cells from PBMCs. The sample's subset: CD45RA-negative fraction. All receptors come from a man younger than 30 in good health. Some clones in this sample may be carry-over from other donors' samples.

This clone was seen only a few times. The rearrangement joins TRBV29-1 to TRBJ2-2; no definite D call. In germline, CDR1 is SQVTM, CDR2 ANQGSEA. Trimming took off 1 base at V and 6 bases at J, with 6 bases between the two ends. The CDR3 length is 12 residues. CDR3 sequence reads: CSVEVWAGELFF. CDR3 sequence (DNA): TGCAGCGTTGAAGTGTGGGCCGGGGAGCTGTTTTTT.

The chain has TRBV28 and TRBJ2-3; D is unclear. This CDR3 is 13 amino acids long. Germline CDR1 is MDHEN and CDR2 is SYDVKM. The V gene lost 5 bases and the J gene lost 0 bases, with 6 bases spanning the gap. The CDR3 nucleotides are TGTGCCAGCAGTCGAGGTAGCACAGATACGCAGTATTTT. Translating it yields CASSRGSTDTQYF.

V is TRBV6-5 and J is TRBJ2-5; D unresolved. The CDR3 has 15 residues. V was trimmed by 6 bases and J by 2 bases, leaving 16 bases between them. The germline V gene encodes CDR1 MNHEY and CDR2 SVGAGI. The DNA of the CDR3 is TGTGCCAGCAGCCCCGAGTGGGCCCAACAAGAGACCCAGTACTTC. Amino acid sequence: CASSPEWAQQETQYF.

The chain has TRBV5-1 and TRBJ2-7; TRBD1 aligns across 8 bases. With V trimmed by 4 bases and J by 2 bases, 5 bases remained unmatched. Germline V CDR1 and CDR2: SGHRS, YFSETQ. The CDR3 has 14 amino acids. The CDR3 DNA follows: TGCGCCAGCAGCCCCCCGGGACAGGCCTACGAGCAGTACTTC. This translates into CASSPPGQAYEQYF.

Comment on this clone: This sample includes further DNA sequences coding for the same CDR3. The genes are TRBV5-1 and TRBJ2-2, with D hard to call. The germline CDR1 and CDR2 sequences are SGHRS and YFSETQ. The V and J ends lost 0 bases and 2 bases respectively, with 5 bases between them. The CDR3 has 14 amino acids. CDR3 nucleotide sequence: TGCGCCAGCAGCTTGGGGCTAAACACCGGGGAGCTGTTTTTT. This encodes CASSLGLNTGELFF.

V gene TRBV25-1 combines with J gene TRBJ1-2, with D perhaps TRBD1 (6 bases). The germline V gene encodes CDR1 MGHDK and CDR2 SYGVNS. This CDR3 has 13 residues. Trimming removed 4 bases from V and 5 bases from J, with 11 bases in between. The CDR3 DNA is TGTGCCAGCAGTGCTCAAGGGGGTTATGGCTACACCTTC. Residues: CASSAQGGYGYTF.

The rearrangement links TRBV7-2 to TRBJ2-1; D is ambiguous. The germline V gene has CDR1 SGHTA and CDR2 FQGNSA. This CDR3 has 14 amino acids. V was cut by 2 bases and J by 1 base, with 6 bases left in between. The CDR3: CASSLMGSYNEQFF. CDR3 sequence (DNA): TGTGCCAGCAGCTTAATGGGGTCCTACAATGAGCAGTTCTTC.

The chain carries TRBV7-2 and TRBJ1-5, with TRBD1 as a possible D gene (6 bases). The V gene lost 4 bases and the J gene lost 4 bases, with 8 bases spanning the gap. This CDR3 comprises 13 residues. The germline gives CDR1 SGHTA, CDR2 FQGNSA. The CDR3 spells CASSSDRNQPQHF. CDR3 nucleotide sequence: TGTGCCAGCAGCTCGGACAGAAATCAGCCCCAGCATTTT.

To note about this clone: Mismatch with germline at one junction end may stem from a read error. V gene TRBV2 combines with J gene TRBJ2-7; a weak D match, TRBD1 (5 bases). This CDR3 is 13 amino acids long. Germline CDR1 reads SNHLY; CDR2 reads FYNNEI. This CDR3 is CASQPGISSEQYF. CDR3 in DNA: TGTGCCAGCCAACCAGGGATCTCCTCCGAGCAGTACTTC.

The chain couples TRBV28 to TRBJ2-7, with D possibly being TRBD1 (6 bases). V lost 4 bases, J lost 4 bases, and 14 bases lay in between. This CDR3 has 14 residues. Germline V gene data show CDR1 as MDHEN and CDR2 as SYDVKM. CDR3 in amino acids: CASSYAGVLYEQYF. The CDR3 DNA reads TGTGCCAGCAGTTACGCAGGGGTTTTATACGAGCAGTACTTC.

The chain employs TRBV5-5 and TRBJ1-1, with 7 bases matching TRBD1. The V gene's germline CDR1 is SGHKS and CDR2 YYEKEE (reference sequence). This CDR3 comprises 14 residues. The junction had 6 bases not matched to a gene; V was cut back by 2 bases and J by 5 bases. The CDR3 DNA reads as TGTGCCAGCAGCTTAGACAGGGTAGGGACTGAAGCTTTCTTT. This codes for CASSLDRVGTEAFF. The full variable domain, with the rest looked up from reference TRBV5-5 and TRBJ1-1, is DAGVTQSPTHLIKTRGQQVTLRCSPISGHKSVSWYQQVLGQGPQFIFQYYEKEERGRGNFPDRFSARQFPNYSSELNVNALLLGDSALYLCASSLDRVGTEAFFGQGTRLTVV.

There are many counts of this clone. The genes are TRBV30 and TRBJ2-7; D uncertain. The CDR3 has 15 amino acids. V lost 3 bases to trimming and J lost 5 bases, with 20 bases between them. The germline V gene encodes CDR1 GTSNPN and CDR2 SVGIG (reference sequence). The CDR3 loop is CAWSANRAPSNEQYF. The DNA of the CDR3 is TGTGCCTGGAGCGCCAACCGGGCCCCATCAAACGAGCAGTACTTC.

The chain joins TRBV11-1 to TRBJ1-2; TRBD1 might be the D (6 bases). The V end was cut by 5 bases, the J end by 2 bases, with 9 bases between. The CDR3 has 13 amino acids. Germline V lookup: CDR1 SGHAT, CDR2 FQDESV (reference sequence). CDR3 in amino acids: CASSPDRNYGYTF. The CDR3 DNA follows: TGTGCCAGCAGCCCTGACAGGAACTATGGCTACACCTTC. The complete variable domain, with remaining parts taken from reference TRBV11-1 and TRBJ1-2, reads EAEVAQSPRYKITEKSQAVAFWCDPISGHATLYWYRQILGQGPELLVQFQDESVVDDSQLPKDRFSAERLKGVDSTLKIQPAELGDSAMYLCASSPDRNYGYTFGSGTRLTVV.

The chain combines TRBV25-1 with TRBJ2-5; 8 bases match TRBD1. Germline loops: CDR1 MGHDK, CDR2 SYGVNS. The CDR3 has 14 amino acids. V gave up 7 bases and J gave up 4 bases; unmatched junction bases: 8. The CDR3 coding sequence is TGTGCCAGCACCGCCCTCGACAGGGGAGAGACCCAGTACTTC. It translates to CASTALDRGETQYF.

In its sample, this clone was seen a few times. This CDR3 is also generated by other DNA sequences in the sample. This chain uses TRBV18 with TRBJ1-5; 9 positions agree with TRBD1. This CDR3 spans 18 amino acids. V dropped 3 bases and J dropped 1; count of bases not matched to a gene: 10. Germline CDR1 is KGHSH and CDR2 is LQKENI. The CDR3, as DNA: TGTGCCAGCTCACCTTGGCCGGGACAGGGTGGAAGCAATCAGCCCCAGCATTTT. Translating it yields CASSPWPGQGGSNQPQHF.

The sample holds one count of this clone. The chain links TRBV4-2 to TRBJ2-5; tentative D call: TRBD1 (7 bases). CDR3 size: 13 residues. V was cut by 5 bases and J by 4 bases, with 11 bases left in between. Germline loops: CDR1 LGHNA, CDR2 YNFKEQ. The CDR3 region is CASSIQGGETQYF. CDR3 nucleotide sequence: TGTGCCAGCAGCATCCAGGGGGGAGAGACCCAGTACTTC.

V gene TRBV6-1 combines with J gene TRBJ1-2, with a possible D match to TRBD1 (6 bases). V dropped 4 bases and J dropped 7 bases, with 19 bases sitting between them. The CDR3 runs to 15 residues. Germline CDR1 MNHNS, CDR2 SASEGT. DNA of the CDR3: TGTGCCAGCAGTGGGACAAGGGGGGCGACGTTTGGCTACACCTTC. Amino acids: CASSGTRGATFGYTF.

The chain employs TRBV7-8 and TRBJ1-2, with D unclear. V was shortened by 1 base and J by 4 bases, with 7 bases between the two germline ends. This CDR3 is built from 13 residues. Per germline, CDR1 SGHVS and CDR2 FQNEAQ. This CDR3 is CASSLDALYGYTF. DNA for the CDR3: TGTGCCAGCAGCTTAGACGCGCTCTATGGCTACACCTTC.